The 14 T cell receptor beta chains reported below all come from one sample, sequenced in a study of blood T cell repertoires in COVID-19. The assay was immunoSEQ multiplex PCR, and TCRdb's table has in-frame clones only and misses some. The sample consists of 45,000 to 55,000 clones, 82% of them appearing once. Sequenced sample: peripheral blood. Receptors originate from a man at least 80 years old with COVID-19, enrolled during active disease.

V usage is TRBV7-9 and J usage is TRBJ1-2; perhaps TRBD1 as D (5 bases). CDR1 and CDR2 from the germline V gene are SEHNR and FQNEAQ (reference sequence). V lost 1 base to trimming and J lost 8 bases, with 17 bases between them. CDR3 length: 15 residues. This CDR3 reads CASSLESGRSSGYTF. In nucleotides, the CDR3 is TGTGCCAGCAGCTTAGAGTCAGGGAGGTCGAGCGGCTACACCTTC. Full variable domain (rest looked up from reference TRBV7-9 and TRBJ1-2): DTGVSQNPRHKITKRGQNVTFRCDPISEHNRLYWYRQTLGQGPEFLTYFQNEAQLEKSRLLSDRFSAERPKGSFSTLEIQRTEQGDSAMYLCASSLESGRSSGYTFGSGTRLTVV.

The CDR3 sequence: CASSQGVQGARGYTF. The CDR3 coding sequence is TGCGCCAGCAGCCAAGGGGTCCAGGGGGCAAGGGGCTACACCTTC. The rearrangement links TRBV4-3 to TRBJ1-2; 8 bases agree with TRBD1. The CDR3 is 15 amino acids. Germline lookup yields CDR1 LGHNA and CDR2 YSLEER. The V gene end was trimmed by 1 base and the J gene end by 8 bases; junction bases not matched to a gene: 9.

The chain has TRBV5-6 and TRBJ1-4; D gene unclear. Germline loops: CDR1 SGHDT, CDR2 YYEEEE. This CDR3 has 16 residues. V dropped 3 bases and J dropped 8 bases, with 20 bases sitting between them. CDR3 amino acids: CASSSYVATAAEKLFF. The CDR3 DNA is TGTGCCAGCAGCTCCTACGTGGCAACGGCGGCCGAAAAACTGTTTTTT.

Here the CDR3 DNA reads TGTGCCAGCAGTTTCGGTCAGGGTGAAGCTTTCTTT. It codes for CASSFGQGEAFF. The V gene is TRBV28, the J gene TRBJ1-1, with D possibly matching TRBD1 (5 bases). Deletions cut 3 bases from V and 7 bases from J, with 9 bases between. Germline loops: CDR1 MDHEN, CDR2 SYDVKM. This CDR3 is 12 amino acids long. The whole variable domain, filled in from reference TRBV28 and TRBJ1-1, reads DVKVTQSSRYLVKRTGEKVFLECVQDMDHENMFWYRQDPGLGLRLIYFSYDVKMKEKGDIPEGYSVSREKKERFSLILESASTNQTSMYLCASSFGQGEAFFGQGTRLTVV.

The V gene is TRBV12-3 or TRBV12-4, the J gene TRBJ2-7; the D gene is possibly TRBD1 (5 bases). The CDR3 runs to 12 residues. V was clipped by 3 bases and J by 4 bases, with 7 bases between them. The CDR3 nucleotides read TGTGCCAGCAGTTTGAACAGGTACGAGCAGTACGTC. Its protein product is CASSLNRYEQYV.

This clone was detected once. V usage is TRBV6-2 or TRBV6-3 and J usage is TRBJ1-1, with D tentatively TRBD1 (6 bases). The CDR3 loop spans 12 amino acids. The V end lost 5 bases, the J end lost 6 bases, and 10 bases lay between the germline ends. The germline V gene encodes CDR1 MNHEY and CDR2 SVGEGT. The CDR3 is CASSGTIAEAFF. Written as DNA, the CDR3 is TGTGCCAGCAGTGGGACAATCGCTGAAGCTTTCTTT.

The DNA for the CDR3 is TGTGCCAGCTCACCACCGGGGACAGGGGACACAGATACGCAGTATTTT. Translating it yields CASSPPGTGDTDTQYF. The chain joins TRBV18 to TRBJ2-3, with 10 bases lining up with TRBD1. CDR1 is KGHSH and CDR2 is LQKENI in the germline V gene. The CDR3 has 16 residues. V shed 0 bases, J shed 2 bases, and the junction held 2 bases outside the gene matches. The full variable domain, rest sourced from reference TRBV18 and TRBJ2-3, is NAGVMQNPRHLVRRRGQEARLRCSPMKGHSHVYWYRQLPEEGLKFMVYLQKENIIDESGMPKERFSAEFPKEGPSILRIQQVVRGDSAAYFCASSPPGTGDTDTQYFGPGTRLTVL.

The count of this clone is one. A read error may account for a junction end that differs from germline. This chain connects TRBV10-1 to TRBJ2-2; TRBD1 matches 9 bases. Germline assignment: CDR1 WNHNN and CDR2 SYGVQD (reference sequence). The CDR3 is made up of 18 amino acids. The CDR3 spells CASSNRGLRLYEHRGAVF. CDR3 DNA sequence: TGCGCCAGCAGCAACAGGGGGCTCCGTCTGTACGAACACCGGGGAGCTGTTTTT.

The chain has TRBV5-1 and TRBJ2-7, with 9 bases matching TRBD1. Germline values: CDR1 SGHRS, CDR2 YFSETQ. This CDR3 contains 15 residues. The junction had 10 bases not matched to a gene; V was cut back by 4 bases and J by 5 bases. The CDR3 DNA reads as TGCGCCAGCAGCCCTGGCTGGACAGGGGTGAACGAGCAGTACTTC. Translation: CASSPGWTGVNEQYF.

V is TRBV5-1 and J is TRBJ2-2, with D unclear. Trimming cost V 4 bases and J 5 bases, with 12 bases left between them. The CDR3 covers 14 residues. CDR1 SGHRS and CDR2 YFSETQ come from the germline V gene. Written as DNA, the CDR3 is TGCGCCAGCAGCGGCACCTCGAGGACCGGGGAGCTGTTTTTT. Protein sequence: CASSGTSRTGELFF.

This clone was picked up one time. The chain carries TRBV11-2 and TRBJ2-7, with 7 bases lining up with TRBD2. The CDR3 length is 14 residues. CDR1 and CDR2 (germline): SGHAT, FQNNGV. Trimming cost V 1 base and J 4 bases; bases outside gene matches: 4. Written as DNA, the CDR3 is TGTGCCAGCAGCTTAGGGGGGGGGACTTACGAGCAGTACGTC. This codes for CASSLGGGTYEQYV.

Only a few counts were recorded for this clone. J is TRBJ1-2 and V is TRBV5-6, with D possibly being TRBD1 (6 bases). V was trimmed by 0 bases and J by 4 bases, leaving 10 bases between them. Germline CDR1 reads SGHDT; CDR2 reads YYEEEE. CDR3 size: 14 residues. For the CDR3, the DNA is TGTGCCAGCAGCTTGGGAAGGGGGGGCTATGGCTACACCTTC. This sequence encodes CASSLGRGGYGYTF.

This clone occurred once. This chain uses TRBV7-9 with TRBJ1-2; 7 bases align to TRBD1. CDR1 is SEHNR, CDR2 FQNEAQ, per germline (reference sequence). Unmatched junction bases numbered 10, after V lost 2 bases and J lost 4 bases. The CDR3 contains 16 residues. This chain's CDR3 is CASSLRGDSEIYGYTF. The CDR3 DNA is TGTGCCAGCAGCTTAAGGGGGGACAGCGAGATCTATGGCTACACCTTC.

J is TRBJ1-1 and V is TRBV19; maybe TRBD1 (5 bases). The CDR3 is 14 amino acids. V shed 1 base and J shed 3 bases, with 9 bases lying between them. Germline CDR1 and CDR2: LNHDA and SQIVND (reference sequence). CDR3 nucleotide sequence: TGTGCCAGTAGTATAGGGGGCCGGTACACTGAAGCTTTCTTT. It specifies CASSIGGRYTEAFF.